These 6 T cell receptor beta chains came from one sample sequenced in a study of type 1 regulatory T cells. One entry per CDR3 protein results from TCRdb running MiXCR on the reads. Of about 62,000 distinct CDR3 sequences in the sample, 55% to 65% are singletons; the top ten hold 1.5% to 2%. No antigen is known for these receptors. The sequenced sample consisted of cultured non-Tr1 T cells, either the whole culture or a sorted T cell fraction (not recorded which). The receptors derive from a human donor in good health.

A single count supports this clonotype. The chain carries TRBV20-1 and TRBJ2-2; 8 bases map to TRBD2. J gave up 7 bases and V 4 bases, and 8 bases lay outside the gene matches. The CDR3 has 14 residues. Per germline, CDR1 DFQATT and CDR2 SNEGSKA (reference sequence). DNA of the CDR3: TGCAGTGCTAACAGCGGGAGCAGAGGCGGGGAGCTGTTTTTT. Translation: CSANSGSRGGELFF.

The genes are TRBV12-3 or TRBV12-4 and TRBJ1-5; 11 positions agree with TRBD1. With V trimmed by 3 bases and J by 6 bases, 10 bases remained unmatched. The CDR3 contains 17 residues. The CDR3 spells CASSFSIGQGAFQPQHF. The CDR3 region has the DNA TGTGCCAGCAGTTTTAGTATCGGACAGGGGGCCTTTCAGCCCCAGCATTTT.

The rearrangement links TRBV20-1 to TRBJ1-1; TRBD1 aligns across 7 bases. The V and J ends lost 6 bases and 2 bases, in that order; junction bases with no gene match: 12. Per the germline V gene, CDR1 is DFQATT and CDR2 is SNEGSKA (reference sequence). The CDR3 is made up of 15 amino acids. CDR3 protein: CSAAGLRQGNTEAFF. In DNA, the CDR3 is TGCAGTGCGGCCGGGCTGAGACAGGGTAACACTGAAGCTTTCTTT.

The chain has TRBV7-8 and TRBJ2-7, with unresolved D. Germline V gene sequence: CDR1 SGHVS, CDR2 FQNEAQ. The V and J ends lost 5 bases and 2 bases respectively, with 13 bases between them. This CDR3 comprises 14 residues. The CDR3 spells CASSHPSRPYEQYF. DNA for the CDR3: TGTGCCAGCAGCCACCCCTCCAGGCCCTACGAGCAGTACTTC.

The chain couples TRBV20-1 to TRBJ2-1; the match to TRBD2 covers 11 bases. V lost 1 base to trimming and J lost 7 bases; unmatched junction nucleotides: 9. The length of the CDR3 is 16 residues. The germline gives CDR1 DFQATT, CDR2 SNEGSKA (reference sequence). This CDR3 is CSARGTLAGVLNEQFF. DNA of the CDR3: TGCAGTGCTAGAGGTACACTAGCGGGAGTGTTAAATGAGCAGTTCTTC.

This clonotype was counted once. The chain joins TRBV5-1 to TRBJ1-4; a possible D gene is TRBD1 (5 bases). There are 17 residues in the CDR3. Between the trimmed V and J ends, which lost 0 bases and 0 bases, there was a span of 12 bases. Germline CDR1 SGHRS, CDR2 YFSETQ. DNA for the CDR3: TGCGCCAGCAGCTTGGGGGACCACACTTCAACTAATGAAAAACTGTTTTTT. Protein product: CASSLGDHTSTNEKLFF.